The 20 T cell receptor beta chains reported below all come from one sample, sequenced in a study of tumor-infiltrating lymphocytes in primary liver carcinoma. Starting from 400 to 500 ng of total RNA, TCR beta cDNA was produced with a primer in the constant region. What produced the TCR beta libraries was three nested multiplex PCR rounds using slightly modified ARM-PCR. The first two PCR rounds, around 11 cycles each, used TRBV1-TRBV30 forward primers and a C-beta reverse primer. TCRdb reprocessed the multiplex PCR reads via MiXCR and lists one record per CDR3 protein. In the table there are approximately 210,000 distinct CDR3 sequences, about 65% of which are singletons. Extraction also yielded germline DNA, while blood RNA was obtained from unsorted whole blood. Sequencing was carried out using peripheral blood. The receptor set was obtained from a woman in her sixties with primary liver carcinoma and hepatitis B virus infection.

This clonotype showed up many times. The rearrangement joins TRBV4-2 to TRBJ2-2; TRBD2 might be the D (5 bases). CDR3 length equals 17 residues. Germline V gene data show CDR1 as LGHNA and CDR2 as YNFKEQ. The V gene lost 5 bases and the J gene lost 2 bases, with 18 bases spanning the gap. The CDR3 protein is CASSYPDGGGNTGELFF. In DNA, the CDR3 is TGTGCCAGCAGCTACCCCGACGGCGGAGGCAACACCGGGGAGCTGTTTTTT.

The chain recombines TRBV2 with TRBJ2-2; D gene uncertain. V lost 2 bases and J 9 bases, leaving 7 bases between the germline ends. The germline V gene encodes CDR1 SNHLY and CDR2 FYNNEI. The CDR3 is 12 residues long. The CDR3 nucleotides are TGTGCCAGCAGTGAACAGTACAGGGAGCTGTTTTTT. This translates into CASSEQYRELFF.

Comments on this clonotype: Since a much larger clone is just one base distant, this may be a read error. Since the CDR3 does not end with the conserved phenylalanine or tryptophan, this likely comes from a read error. CDR3: CASSLAHQGGETQYI. DNA of the CDR3: TGTGCCAGCAGTTTAGCACATCAGGGTGGAGAGACCCAGTACATC. The chain couples TRBV11-2 to TRBJ2-5, with TRBD1 as a possible D gene (5 bases). Germline assignment: CDR1 SGHAT and CDR2 FQNNGV. This CDR3 comprises 15 residues.

This clonotype was counted only a few times. Here the CDR3 reads CASSLAFGQGQNIGELFF. CDR3 coding DNA: TGTGCCAGCAGCTTAGCTTTCGGACAGGGGCAAAATATCGGGGAGCTGTTTTTT. The V gene is TRBV7-8, the J gene TRBJ2-2; 9 bases align to TRBD1. The junction had 12 bases not matched to a gene; V was cut back by 0 bases and J by 7 bases. The CDR3 extends over 18 amino acids. Germline assignment: CDR1 SGHVS and CDR2 FQNEAQ.

This rearrangement joins TRBV11-2 to TRBJ2-5; the D gene could be TRBD1 or TRBD2 (5 bases each). Trimming removed 4 bases from V and 9 bases from J, with 12 bases in between. This CDR3 contains 12 residues. Germline V gives CDR1 SGHAT, CDR2 FQNNGV. The CDR3 loop is CASSSFRGPQYF. CDR3 bases: TGTGCCAGCAGCTCCTTCCGGGGCCCCCAGTACTTC. The full variable domain, rest sourced from reference TRBV11-2 and TRBJ2-5, is EAGVAQSPRYKIIEKRQSVAFWCNPISGHATLYWYQQILGQGPKLLIQFQNNGVVDDSQLPKDRFSAERLKGVDSTLKIQPAKLEDSAVYLCASSSFRGPQYFGPGTRLLVL.

The V call is TRBV10-3, the J call TRBJ2-7; 8 bases match TRBD1. The germline V gene has CDR1 ENHRY and CDR2 SYGVKD. V dropped 3 bases and J dropped 5; count of bases not matched to a gene: 6. The CDR3 runs 14 residues. CDR3 protein: CAISDRQGRNEQYF. CDR3 in DNA: TGTGCCATCAGTGACCGACAGGGGAGAAACGAGCAGTACTTC.

For this clonotype: A read error may be the cause here, since a much bigger clone is one base away. V and J are TRBV29-1 and TRBJ2-1; TRBD1 agrees at 9 bases. Looked up from germline, CDR1 is SQVTM and CDR2 is ANQGSEA. This CDR3 contains 14 residues. V trimming: 4 bases; J trimming: 7 bases; junction bases outside the gene matches: 8. The DNA for the CDR3 is TGCAGCGTTGCCCTAACAGGGGGCATGAATGAGCAGTTCTTC. Encoded protein: CSVALTGGMNEQFF.

The chain carries TRBV6-1 and TRBJ1-1, with 8 bases identical to TRBD1. Germline CDR1 and CDR2: MNHNS and SASEGT. Trimming took 9 bases from V and 10 from J; bases not matched to a gene: 10. The CDR3 loop spans 12 amino acids. The DNA for the CDR3 is TGTGCCAGTAAGGTACTACAGGGGGGAGCTTTCTTT. It encodes CASKVLQGGAFF.

On this clonotype itself: Likely a read error: the CDR3 ends without its conserved phenylalanine or tryptophan. The chain recombines TRBV5-6 with TRBJ2-1; tentatively, D is TRBD2 (5 bases). CDR3 size: 15 residues. The germline CDR1 and CDR2 sequences are SGHDT and YYEEEE. CDR3 sequence (DNA): TGTGCTAGCAGATCTCCTGGGAGCTCCTACAATGAGCAGTTCTTA. Its protein is CASRSPGSSYNEQFL.

The chain links TRBV7-8 to TRBJ2-5, with a tentative D call TRBD1 (6 bases). The CDR3 consists of 15 residues. Between the trimmed V and J ends, which lost 3 bases and 8 bases, there was a span of 19 bases. Germline V gene lookup returns CDR1 SGHVS and CDR2 FQNEAQ. This CDR3 is CASSLHGLGADTQYF. Written as DNA, the CDR3 is TGTGCCAGCAGCTTGCATGGTCTGGGGGCAGATACCCAGTACTTC. Supplemented by reference TRBV7-8 and TRBJ2-5, the full variable domain reads GAGVSQSPRYKVAKRGQDVALRCDPISGHVSLFWYQQALGQGPEFLTYFQNEAQLDKSGLPSDRFFAERPEGSVSTLKIQRTQQEDSAVYLCASSLHGLGADTQYFGPGTRLLVL.

This clonotype was observed at least ten times. The V gene is TRBV12-3 or TRBV12-4, the J gene TRBJ1-1; TRBD1 matches at 7 bases. V lost 5 bases, J lost 1 base, and 7 bases stayed unmatched. This CDR3 spans 15 amino acids. The CDR3 coding sequence is TGTGCCAGCAGTCGGTCCGGGACAGAGAACACTGAAGCTTTCTTT. Protein sequence: CASSRSGTENTEAFF.

In its sample, this clonotype was seen many times. The J gene is TRBJ2-3, the V gene TRBV6-2 or TRBV6-3; 8 positions agree with TRBD2. With V trimmed by 1 base and J by 2 bases, 2 bases remained unmatched. Per germline, CDR1 MNHEY and CDR2 SVGEGT. This CDR3 spans 15 amino acids. The CDR3 nucleotides read TGTGCCAGCAGTTACTTAGCGGGATTCACAGATACGCAGTATTTT. Its translation: CASSYLAGFTDTQYF.

Concerning this clonotype itself: Relative to the germline gene, one junction end is altered; a read error may explain this. The chain couples TRBV28 to TRBJ1-2; 8 positions match TRBD1. The CDR3 is 16 amino acids. CDR1 MDHEN and CDR2 SYDVKM come from the germline V gene. The CDR3 region has the DNA TGTGCCAGGAGTTGGGGAACCCCAGGGGGCGTCGAGGGCTACACCTTC. It is translated as CARSWGTPGGVEGYTF.

As to this clonotype: One end of the junction is discordant with germline, which a read error may explain. The chain employs TRBV4-1 and TRBJ1-3; D is unclear. The germline V gene has CDR1 MGHRA and CDR2 YSYEKL. This CDR3 region has 13 residues. DNA for the CDR3: TGCGCCAACAGCCAGACTCGGGGAAACACCATATATTTT. Translation gives CANSQTRGNTIYF.

The chain carries TRBV28 and TRBJ2-2; 11 bases are shared with TRBD2. The V segment lost 2 bases and the J segment 6 bases; nucleotides outside the gene matches: 2. CDR3 size: 15 residues. Germline CDR1 is MDHEN and CDR2 is SYDVKM. For the CDR3, the DNA is TGTGCCAGCAGTTTACCGACTAGCGGGGCCGGGGAGCTGTTTTTT. Translating it yields CASSLPTSGAGELFF.

V gene TRBV6-5 combines with J gene TRBJ2-3; D may be TRBD2 (6 bases). Trimming took off 6 bases at V and 5 bases at J, with 21 bases between the two ends. This CDR3 comprises 16 residues. CDR1 MNHEY and CDR2 SVGAGI come from the germline V gene. The CDR3 protein is CASRYLRDSRIDTQYF. The CDR3 DNA follows: TGTGCCAGCAGGTACCTCAGGGACTCCCGCATAGATACGCAGTATTTT.

For this clonotype: One end of the junction varies from germline; a read error may be responsible. The gene calls are TRBV20-1 and TRBJ1-6; no definite D call. The CDR3 length is 13 residues. Germline CDR1 reads DFQATT; CDR2 reads SNEGSKA (reference sequence). CDR3 DNA: TGCAATGCTAGTCTACCCCCTTATTCACCCCTCCACTTT. Translating it yields CNASLPPYSPLHF.

This sequence joins TRBV7-8 and TRBJ1-1; D is unclear. V lost 5 bases, J lost 1 base, and 14 bases lay in between. CDR1 and CDR2 (germline): SGHVS, FQNEAQ. This CDR3 is 15 amino acids long. CDR3 sequence: CASSTRRAGNTEAFF. In DNA, the CDR3 is TGTGCCAGCAGCACCCGGAGGGCTGGGAACACTGAAGCTTTCTTT.

A remark on this clonotype: A single base separates this from a much larger clone, so it may be a read error. The genes are TRBV5-1 and TRBJ2-1; 9 bases line up with TRBD2. Per the germline V gene, CDR1 is SGHRS and CDR2 is YFSETQ. The CDR3 length is 14 residues. DNA for the CDR3: TGCGCCAGCTGCTTTGGACTAGCGAACAATGAGCAGTTCTTC. Translating it yields CASCFGLANNEQFF.

The V and J genes are TRBV28 and TRBJ1-1; possibly TRBD1 for D (5 bases). Germline V CDR1 and CDR2: MDHEN, SYDVKM. V dropped 5 bases and J dropped 3 bases, with 13 bases sitting between them. The CDR3 consists of 14 residues. The CDR3 protein is CASSETEGHTEAFF. CDR3 DNA sequence: TGTGCCAGCAGTGAGACAGAGGGACACACTGAAGCTTTCTTT. The full variable domain, rest sourced from reference TRBV28 and TRBJ1-1, is DVKVTQSSRYLVKRTGEKVFLECVQDMDHENMFWYRQDPGLGLRLIYFSYDVKMKEKGDIPEGYSVSREKKERFSLILESASTNQTSMYLCASSETEGHTEAFFGQGTRLTVV.